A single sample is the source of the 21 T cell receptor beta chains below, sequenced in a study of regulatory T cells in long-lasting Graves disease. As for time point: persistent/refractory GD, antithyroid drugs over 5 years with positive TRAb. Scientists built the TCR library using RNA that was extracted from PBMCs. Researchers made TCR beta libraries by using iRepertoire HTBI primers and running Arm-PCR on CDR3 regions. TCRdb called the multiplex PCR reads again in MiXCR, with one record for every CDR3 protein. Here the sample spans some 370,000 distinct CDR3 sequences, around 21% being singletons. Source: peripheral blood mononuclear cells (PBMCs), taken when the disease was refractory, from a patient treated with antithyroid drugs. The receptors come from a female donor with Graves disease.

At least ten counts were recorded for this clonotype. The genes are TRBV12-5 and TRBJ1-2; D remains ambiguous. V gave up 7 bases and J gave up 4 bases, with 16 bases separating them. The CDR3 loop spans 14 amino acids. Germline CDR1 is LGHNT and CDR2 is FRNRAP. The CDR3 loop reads CASALGVGPYGYTF. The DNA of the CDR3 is TGTGCTAGTGCCCTTGGGGTAGGTCCCTATGGCTACACCTTC.

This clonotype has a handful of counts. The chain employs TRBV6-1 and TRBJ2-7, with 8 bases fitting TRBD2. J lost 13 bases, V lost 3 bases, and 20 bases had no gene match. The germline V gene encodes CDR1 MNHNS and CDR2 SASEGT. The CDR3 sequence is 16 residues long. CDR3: CASSEGLVINTHPGYF. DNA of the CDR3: TGTGCCAGCAGTGAGGGACTAGTAATCAACACCCACCCCGGATACTTC.

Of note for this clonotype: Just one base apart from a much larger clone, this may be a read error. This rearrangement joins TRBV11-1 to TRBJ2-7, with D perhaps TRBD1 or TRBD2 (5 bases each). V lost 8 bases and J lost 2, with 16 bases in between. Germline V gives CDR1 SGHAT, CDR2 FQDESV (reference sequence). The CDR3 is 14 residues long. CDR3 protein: CASGPRDGPYEQYF. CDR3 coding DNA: TGTGCCAGCGGCCCAAGGGACGGACCCTACGAGCAGTACTTC. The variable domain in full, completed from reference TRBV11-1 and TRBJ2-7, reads EAEVAQSPRYKITEKSQAVAFWCDPISGHATLYWYRQILGQGPELLVQFQDESVVDDSQLPKDRFSAERLKGVDSTLKIQPAELGDSAMYLCASGPRDGPYEQYFGPGTRLTVT.

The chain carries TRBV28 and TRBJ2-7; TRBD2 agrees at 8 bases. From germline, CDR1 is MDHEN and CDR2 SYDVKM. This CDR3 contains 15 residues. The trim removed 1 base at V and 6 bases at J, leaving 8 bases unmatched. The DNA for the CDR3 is TGTGCCAGCAGTTTATACGGGGGGGGACCCTTCGAGCAGTACTTC. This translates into CASSLYGGGPFEQYF.

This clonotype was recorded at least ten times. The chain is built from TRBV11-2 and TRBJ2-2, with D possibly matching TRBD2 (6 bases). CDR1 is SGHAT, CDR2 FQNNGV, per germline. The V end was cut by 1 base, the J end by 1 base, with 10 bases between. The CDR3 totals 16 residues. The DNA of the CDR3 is TGTGCCAGCAGCTTAGTGTTTAGCGGGAACACCGGGGAGCTGTTTTTT. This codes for CASSLVFSGNTGELFF.

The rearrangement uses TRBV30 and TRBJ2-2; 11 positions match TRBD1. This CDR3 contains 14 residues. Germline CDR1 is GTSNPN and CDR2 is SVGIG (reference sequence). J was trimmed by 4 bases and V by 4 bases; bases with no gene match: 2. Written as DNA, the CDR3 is TGTGCCTGGACAGGGACAGGGGGCACCGGGGAGCTGTTTTTT. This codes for CAWTGTGGTGELFF.

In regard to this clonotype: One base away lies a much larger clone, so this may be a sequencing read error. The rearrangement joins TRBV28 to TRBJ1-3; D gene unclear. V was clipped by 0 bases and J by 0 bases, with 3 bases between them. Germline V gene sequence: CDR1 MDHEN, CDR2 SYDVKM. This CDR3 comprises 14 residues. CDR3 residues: CASSLCSSGNTIYF. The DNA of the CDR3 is TGTGCCAGCAGTTTATGCAGCTCTGGAAACACCATATATTTT.

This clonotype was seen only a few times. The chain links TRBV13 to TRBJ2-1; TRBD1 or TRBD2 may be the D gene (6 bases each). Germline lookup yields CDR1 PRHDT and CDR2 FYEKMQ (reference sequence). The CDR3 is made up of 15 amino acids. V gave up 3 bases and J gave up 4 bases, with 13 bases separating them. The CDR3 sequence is CASSFFRGQYNEQFF. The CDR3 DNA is TGTGCCAGCAGCTTTTTCCGGGGGCAGTACAATGAGCAGTTCTTC.

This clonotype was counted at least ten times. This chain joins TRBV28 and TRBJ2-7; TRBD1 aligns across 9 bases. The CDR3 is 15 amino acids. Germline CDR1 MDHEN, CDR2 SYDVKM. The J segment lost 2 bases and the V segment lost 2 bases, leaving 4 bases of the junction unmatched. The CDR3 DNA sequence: TGTGCCAGCAGTTTAGGGACAGGGCCCCCCTACGAGCAGTACTTC. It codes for CASSLGTGPPYEQYF.

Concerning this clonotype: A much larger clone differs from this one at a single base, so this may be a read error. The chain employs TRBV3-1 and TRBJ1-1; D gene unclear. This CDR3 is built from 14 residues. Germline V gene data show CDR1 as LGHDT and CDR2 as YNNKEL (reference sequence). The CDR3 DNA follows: TGTGCCATCAGCCAATCGGACGGATATACTGAAGCTTTCTTT. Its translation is CAISQSDGYTEAFF.

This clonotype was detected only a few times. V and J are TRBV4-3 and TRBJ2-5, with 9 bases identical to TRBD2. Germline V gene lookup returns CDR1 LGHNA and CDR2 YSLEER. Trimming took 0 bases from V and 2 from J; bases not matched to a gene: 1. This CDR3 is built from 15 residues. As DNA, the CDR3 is TGCGCCAGCAGCCAAGATACTAGCGGGCAAGAGACCCAGTACTTC. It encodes CASSQDTSGQETQYF.

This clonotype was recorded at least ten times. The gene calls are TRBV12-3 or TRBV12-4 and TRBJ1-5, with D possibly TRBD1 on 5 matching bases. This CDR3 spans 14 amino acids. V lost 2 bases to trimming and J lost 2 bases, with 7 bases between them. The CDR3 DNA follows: TGTGCCAGCAGTTTACGGGACGGCAATCAGCCCCAGCATTTT. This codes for CASSLRDGNQPQHF.

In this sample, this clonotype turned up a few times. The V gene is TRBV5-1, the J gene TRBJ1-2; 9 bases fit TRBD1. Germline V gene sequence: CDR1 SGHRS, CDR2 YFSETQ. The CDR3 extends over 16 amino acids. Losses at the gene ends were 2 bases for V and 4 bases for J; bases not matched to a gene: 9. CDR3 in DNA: TGCGCCAGCAGCTTCAGGGACAGGGTTTTGGTCTATGGCTACACCTTC. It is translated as CASSFRDRVLVYGYTF.

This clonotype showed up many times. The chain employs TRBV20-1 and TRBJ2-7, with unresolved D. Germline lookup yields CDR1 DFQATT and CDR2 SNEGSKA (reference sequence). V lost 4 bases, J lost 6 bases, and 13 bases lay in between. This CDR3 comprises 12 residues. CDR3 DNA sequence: TGCAGTGCTAAAGGCCCCCATGTCGAGCAGTACTTC. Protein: CSAKGPHVEQYF.

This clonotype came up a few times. CDR3 region: CSAIKGQETQYF. Written as DNA, the CDR3 is TGCAGTGCTATCAAGGGCCAAGAGACCCAGTACTTC. The genes are TRBV20-1 and TRBJ2-5; unclear D gene. The V end was cut by 4 bases, the J end by 1 base, with 7 bases between. This CDR3 region has 12 residues. Germline CDR1 reads DFQATT; CDR2 reads SNEGSKA (reference sequence).

The CDR3 DNA reads as TGTGCCAGCAGTGATGCCAGGGGGCAGCCCCAGCATTTT. This gives the protein CASSDARGQPQHF. This sequence joins TRBV6-1 and TRBJ1-5; TRBD1 matches 7 bases. V shed 3 bases, J shed 7 bases, and the junction held 3 bases outside the gene matches. Looked up from germline, CDR1 is MNHNS and CDR2 is SASEGT. The CDR3 runs to 13 residues.

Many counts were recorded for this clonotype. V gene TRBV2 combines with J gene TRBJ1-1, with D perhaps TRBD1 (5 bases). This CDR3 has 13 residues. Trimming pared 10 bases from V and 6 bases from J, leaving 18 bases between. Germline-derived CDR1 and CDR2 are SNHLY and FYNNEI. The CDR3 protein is CATGQPLQAEAFF. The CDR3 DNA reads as TGTGCCACGGGGCAACCCCTACAGGCTGAAGCTTTCTTT.

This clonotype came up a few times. CDR3 bases: TGTGCCTGGAGGACAGGGTTTGTGGGCGAGCAGTACTTC. It specifies CAWRTGFVGEQYF. This rearrangement joins TRBV30 to TRBJ2-7, with TRBD1 identical over 7 bases. CDR1 GTSNPN and CDR2 SVGIG come from the germline V gene (reference sequence). Trimming at V came to 3 bases and at J to 6 bases, leaving 8 bases not matched to a gene. This CDR3 contains 13 residues.

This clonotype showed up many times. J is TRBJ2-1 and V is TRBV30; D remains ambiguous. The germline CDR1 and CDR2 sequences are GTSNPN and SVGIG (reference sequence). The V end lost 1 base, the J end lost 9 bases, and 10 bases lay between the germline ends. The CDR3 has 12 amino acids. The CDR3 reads CAWSGLDSEQFF. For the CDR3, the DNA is TGTGCCTGGAGTGGCCTGGATTCTGAGCAGTTCTTC.

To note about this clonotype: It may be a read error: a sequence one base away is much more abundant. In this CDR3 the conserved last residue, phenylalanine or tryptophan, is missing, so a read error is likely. The CDR3 DNA reads TGTGCCAGCCAGTGGGGGCCAGAGACCCAGTACCTC. Its protein product is CASQWGPETQYL. The genes are TRBV12-3 or TRBV12-4 and TRBJ2-5; maybe TRBD1 (6 bases). The CDR3 runs 12 residues. V was cut by 8 bases and J by 4 bases, with 11 bases left in between.

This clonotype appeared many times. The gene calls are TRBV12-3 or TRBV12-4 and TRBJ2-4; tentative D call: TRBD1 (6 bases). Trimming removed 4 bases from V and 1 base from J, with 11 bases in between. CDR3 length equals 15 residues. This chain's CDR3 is CASSYLQGAKNIQYF. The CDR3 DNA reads TGTGCCAGCAGTTATCTCCAGGGGGCCAAAAACATTCAGTACTTC.